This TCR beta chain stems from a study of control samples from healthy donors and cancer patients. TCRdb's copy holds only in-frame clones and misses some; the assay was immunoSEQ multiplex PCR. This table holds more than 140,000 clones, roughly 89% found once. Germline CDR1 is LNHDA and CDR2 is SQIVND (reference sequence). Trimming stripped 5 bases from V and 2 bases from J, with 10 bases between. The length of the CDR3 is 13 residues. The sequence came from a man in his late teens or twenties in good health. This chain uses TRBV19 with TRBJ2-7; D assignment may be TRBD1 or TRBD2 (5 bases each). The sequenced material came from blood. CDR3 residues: CASSPGRTYEQYF. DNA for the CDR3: TGTGCCAGTAGTCCGGGGCGTACCTACGAGCAGTACTTC.